This T cell receptor (beta chain) was sequenced during a study of shared clonotypes between healthy human individuals. Notes on the study in general: Among non-shared clonotypes, generation probabilities were lower than among those shared by all four donors.

As regards this clone: Its antigen remains unknown.

Terminally differentiated effector memory CD45RA+ cells were excluded from the naive CD8 cells, which were CD45RO-negative and positively selected for CCR7. Execution of the assay was at deep level. Generated by immunoSEQ multiplex PCR, the TCRdb table keeps only in-frame clones and is missing some. The data show about 700,000 clones, 92% seen once. The TCR sequence derives from a young man in good health. The specimen sequenced was naive CD8+ T cells sorted from blood.

CDR3 protein: CASSLLRTGYSDEQYF. Here the CDR3 DNA reads TGTGCCAGCAGTTTATTGCGGACAGGTTACAGCGACGAGCAGTACTTC. The V gene is TRBV28, the J gene TRBJ2-7; 7 nucleotides line up with TRBD1. CDR1 is MDHEN and CDR2 is SYDVKM in the germline V gene. This CDR3 spans 16 amino acids. With V trimmed by 1 base and J by 5 bases, 11 bases remained unmatched.